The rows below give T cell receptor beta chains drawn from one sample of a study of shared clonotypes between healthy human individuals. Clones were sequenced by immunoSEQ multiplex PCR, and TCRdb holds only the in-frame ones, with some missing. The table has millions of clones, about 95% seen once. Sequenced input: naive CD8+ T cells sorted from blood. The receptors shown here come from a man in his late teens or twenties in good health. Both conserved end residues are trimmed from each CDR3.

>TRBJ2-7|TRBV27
ASSLSGSYEQY
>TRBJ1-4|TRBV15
ATSRDQGMGEKLF
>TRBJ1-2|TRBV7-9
ASSLVGQGYGYT
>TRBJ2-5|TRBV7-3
ASSPSGGRAETQY
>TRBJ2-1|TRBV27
ASRTDRGNYNEQF
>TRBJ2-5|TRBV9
ASSPLGGTGGVEIQKETQY
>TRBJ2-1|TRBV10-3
ASNSLGRGGNEQF
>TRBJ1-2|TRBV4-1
ASSQPRTGGSYGYT
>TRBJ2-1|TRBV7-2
ASSYPGTRDNEQF
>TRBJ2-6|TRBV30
AWSVGAGLPLSGANVLT
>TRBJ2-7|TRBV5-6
ASSLGGGSSYEQY
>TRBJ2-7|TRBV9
ASSGTGGGEQY
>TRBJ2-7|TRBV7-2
ASSSYGLKYEQY
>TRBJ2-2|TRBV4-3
ASSHGTSRTPGELF
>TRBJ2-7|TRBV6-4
ASRPREPYEQY
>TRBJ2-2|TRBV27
ASSIITGELF
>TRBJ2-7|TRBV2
ASGGETMSPYEQY
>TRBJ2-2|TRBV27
ASSPLGVGTGELF
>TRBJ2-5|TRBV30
AWSVSTGGAQY
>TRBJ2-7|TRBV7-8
ASSPPGQGLHEQY
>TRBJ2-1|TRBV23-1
ASSHASGRTEQF
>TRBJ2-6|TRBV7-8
ASSFKGNSGANVLT
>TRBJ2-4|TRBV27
APPPLGKNIQY
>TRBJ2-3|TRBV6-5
ASSYGAPGDTQY
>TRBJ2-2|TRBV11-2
ASSPLDGGTGELF
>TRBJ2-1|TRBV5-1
ASSPDANTYNEQF
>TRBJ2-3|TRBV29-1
SVPGLAGGPTDTQY
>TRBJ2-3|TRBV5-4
AGGRESTDTQY
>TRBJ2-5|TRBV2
ASTGGTTEVETQY